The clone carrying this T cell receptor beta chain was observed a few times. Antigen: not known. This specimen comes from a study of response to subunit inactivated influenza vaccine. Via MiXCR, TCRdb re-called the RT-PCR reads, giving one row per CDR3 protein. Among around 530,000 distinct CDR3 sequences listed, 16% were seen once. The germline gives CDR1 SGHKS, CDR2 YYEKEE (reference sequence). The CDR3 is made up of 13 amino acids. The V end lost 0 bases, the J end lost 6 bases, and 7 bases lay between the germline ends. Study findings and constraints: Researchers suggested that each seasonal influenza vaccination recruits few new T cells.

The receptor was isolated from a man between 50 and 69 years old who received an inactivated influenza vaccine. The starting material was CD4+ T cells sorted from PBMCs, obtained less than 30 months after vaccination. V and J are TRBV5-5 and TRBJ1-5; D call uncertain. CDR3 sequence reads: CASSLGVFQPQHF. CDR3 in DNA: TGTGCCAGCAGCTTGGGAGTCTTTCAGCCCCAGCATTTT.